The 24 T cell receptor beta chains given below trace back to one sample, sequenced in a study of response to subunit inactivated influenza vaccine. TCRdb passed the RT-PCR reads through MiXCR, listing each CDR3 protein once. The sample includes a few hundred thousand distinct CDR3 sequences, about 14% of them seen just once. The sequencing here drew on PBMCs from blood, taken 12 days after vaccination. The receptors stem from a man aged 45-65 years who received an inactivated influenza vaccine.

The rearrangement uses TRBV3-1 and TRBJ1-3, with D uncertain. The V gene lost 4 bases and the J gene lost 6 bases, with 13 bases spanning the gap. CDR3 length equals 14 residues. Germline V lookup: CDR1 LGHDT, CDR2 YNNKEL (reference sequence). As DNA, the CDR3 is TGTGCCAGCAGCCCGGGCAGGCTCGTAAACACCATATATTTT. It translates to CASSPGRLVNTIYF. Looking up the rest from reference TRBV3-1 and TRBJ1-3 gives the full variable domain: DTAVSQTPKYLVTQMGNDKSIKCEQNLGHDTMYWYKQDSKKFLKIMFSYNNKELIINETVPNRFSPKSPDKAHLNLHINSLELGDSAVYFCASSPGRLVNTIYFGEGSWLTVV.

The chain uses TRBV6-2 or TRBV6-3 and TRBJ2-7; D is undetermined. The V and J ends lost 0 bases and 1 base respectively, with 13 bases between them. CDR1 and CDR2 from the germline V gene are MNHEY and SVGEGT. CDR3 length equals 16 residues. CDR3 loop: CASSYSIGHNSYEQYF. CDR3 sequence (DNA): TGTGCCAGCAGTTACTCAATCGGGCATAATTCCTACGAGCAGTACTTC.

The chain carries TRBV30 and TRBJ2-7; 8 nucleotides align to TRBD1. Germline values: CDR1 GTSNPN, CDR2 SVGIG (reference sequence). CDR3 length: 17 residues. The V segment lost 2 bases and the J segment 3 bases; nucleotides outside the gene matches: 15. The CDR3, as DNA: TGTGCCTGGAGTCGCAGGGCAGGGGGCTTCTCTGTCTACGAGCAGTACTTC. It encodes CAWSRRAGGFSVYEQYF.

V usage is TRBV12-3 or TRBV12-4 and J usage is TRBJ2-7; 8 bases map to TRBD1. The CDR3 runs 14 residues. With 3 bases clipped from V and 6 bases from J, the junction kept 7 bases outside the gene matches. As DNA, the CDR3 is TGTGCCAGCAGTTTCGAGCAGGGGGCTTTCGAGCAGTACTTC. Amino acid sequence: CASSFEQGAFEQYF.

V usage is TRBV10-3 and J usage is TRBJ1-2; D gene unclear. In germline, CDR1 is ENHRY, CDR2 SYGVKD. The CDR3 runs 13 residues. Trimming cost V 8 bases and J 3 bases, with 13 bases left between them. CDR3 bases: TGTGCCATCCGTATGTCAGGAGACTATGGCTACACCTTC. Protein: CAIRMSGDYGYTF.

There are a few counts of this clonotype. The CDR3 nucleotides are TGTGCCAGCAGTTACGGGTTTAGCGGGGGCCCGAGCATAGGGACCCAGTACTTC. Translation: CASSYGFSGGPSIGTQYF. V is TRBV6-5 and J is TRBJ2-5; TRBD2 matches at 9 bases. The germline V gene encodes CDR1 MNHEY and CDR2 SVGAGI. This CDR3 is 18 amino acids long. V gave up 2 bases and J gave up 7 bases; unmatched junction bases: 17.

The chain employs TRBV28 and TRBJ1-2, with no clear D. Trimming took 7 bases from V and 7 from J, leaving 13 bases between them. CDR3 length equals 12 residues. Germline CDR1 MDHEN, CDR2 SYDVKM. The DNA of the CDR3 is TGTGCCAGCAAATGGGGTGGCGGTGGCTACACCTTC. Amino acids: CASKWGGGGYTF.

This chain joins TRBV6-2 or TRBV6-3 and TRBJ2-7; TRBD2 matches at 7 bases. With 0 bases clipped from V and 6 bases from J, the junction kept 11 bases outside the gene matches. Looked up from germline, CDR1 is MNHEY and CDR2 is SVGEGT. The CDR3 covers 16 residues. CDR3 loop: CASSYSPGEGRIEQYF. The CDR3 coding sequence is TGTGCCAGCAGTTACTCACCCGGGGAGGGGCGCATCGAGCAGTACTTC.

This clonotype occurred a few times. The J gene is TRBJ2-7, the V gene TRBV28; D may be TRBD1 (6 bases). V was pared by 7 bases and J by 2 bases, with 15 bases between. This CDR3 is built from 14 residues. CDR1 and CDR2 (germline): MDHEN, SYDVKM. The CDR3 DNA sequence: TGTGCCAGCATCCTATCGACAGGAGCCTACGAGCAGTACTTC. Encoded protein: CASILSTGAYEQYF.

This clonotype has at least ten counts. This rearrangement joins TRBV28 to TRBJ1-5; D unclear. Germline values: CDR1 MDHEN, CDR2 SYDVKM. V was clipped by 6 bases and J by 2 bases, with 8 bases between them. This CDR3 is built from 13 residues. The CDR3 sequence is CASRRDGNQPQHF. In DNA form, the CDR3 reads TGTGCCAGCAGACGAGACGGCAATCAGCCCCAGCATTTT.

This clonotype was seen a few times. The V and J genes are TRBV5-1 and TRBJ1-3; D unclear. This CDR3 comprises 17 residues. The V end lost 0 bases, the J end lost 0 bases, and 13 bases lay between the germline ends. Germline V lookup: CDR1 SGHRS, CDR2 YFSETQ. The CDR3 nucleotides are TGCGCCAGCAGCTTGGCGGCAGGCGTCCGCTCTGGAAACACCATATATTTT. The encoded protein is CASSLAAGVRSGNTIYF.

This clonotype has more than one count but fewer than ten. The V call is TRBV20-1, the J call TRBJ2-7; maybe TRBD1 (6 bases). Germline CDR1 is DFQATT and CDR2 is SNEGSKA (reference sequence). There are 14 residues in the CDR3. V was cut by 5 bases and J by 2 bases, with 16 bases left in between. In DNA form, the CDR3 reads TGCAGTGCTCCAGGACAGATGAATACCTACGAGCAGTACTTC. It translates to CSAPGQMNTYEQYF.

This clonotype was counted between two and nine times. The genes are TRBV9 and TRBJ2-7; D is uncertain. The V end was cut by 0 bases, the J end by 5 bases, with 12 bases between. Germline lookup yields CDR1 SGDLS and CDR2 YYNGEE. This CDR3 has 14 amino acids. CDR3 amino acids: CASSVDRAIHEQYF. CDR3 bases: TGTGCCAGCAGCGTAGACCGGGCCATCCACGAGCAGTACTTC.

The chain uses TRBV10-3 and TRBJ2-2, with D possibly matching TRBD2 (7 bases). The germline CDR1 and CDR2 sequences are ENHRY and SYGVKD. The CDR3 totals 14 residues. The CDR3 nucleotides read TGTGTCATAAGCGGGGAAGGGGGCACCGGGGAGCTGTTTTTT. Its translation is CVISGEGGTGELFF.

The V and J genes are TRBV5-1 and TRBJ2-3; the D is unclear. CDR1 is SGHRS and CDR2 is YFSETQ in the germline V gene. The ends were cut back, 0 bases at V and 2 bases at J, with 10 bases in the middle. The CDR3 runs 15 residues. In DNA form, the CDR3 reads TGCGCCAGCAGCTTGGTCGTCCCTTCCACAGATACGCAGTATTTT. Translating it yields CASSLVVPSTDTQYF.

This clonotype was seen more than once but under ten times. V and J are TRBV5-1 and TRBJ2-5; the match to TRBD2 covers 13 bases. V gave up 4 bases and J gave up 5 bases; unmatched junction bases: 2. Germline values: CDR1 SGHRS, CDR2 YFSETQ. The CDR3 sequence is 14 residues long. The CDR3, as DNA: TGCGCCAGCAGCGAGGGACTAGCGGGGGAGACCCAGTACTTC. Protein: CASSEGLAGETQYF. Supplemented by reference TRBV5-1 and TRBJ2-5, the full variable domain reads KAGVTQTPRYLIKTRGQQVTLSCSPISGHRSVSWYQQTPGQGLQFLFEYFSETQRNKGNFPGRFSGRQFSNSRSEMNVSTLELGDSALYLCASSEGLAGETQYFGPGTRLLVL.

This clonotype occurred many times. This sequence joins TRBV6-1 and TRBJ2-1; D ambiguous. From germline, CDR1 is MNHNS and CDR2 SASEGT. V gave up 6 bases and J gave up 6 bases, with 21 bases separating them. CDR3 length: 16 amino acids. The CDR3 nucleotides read TGTGCCAGCAGAGCCTCCGTTAGCTTTCGGGCCAATGAGCAGTTCTTC. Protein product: CASRASVSFRANEQFF.

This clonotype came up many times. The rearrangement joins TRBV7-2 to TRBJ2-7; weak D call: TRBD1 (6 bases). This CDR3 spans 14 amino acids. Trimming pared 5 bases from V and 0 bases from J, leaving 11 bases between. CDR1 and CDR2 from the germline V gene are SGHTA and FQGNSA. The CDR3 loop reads CASSARTVSYEQYF. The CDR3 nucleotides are TGTGCCAGCAGCGCCCGGACAGTCTCCTACGAGCAGTACTTC. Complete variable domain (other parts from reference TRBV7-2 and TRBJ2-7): GAGVSQSPSNKVTEKGKDVELRCDPISGHTALYWYRQSLGQGLEFLIYFQGNSAPDKSGLPSDRFSAERTGGSVSTLTIQRTQQEDSAVYLCASSARTVSYEQYFGPGTRLTVT.

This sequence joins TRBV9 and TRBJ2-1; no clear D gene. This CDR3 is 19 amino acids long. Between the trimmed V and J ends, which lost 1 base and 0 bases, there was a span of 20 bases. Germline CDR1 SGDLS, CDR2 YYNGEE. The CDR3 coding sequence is TGTGCCAGCAGCGTATTACCCCCCCTCACGGCGAGCTCCTACAATGAGCAGTTCTTC. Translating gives CASSVLPPLTASSYNEQFF.

The CDR3 region has the DNA TGCGCCAGCAGCTTGGCAGCGCACGGCACAGATACGCAGTATTTT. Translated: CASSLAAHGTDTQYF. The genes are TRBV5-1 and TRBJ2-3; D unclear. V dropped 0 bases and J dropped 1 base, with 9 bases sitting between them. CDR1 and CDR2 (germline): SGHRS, YFSETQ. The CDR3 loop spans 15 amino acids.

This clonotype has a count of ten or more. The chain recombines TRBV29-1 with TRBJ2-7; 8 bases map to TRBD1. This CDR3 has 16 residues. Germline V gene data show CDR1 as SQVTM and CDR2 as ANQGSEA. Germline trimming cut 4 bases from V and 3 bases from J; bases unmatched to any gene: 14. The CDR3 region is CSVVLVTGVRLYEQYF. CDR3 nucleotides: TGCAGCGTTGTACTAGTGACAGGGGTCCGACTCTACGAGCAGTACTTC.

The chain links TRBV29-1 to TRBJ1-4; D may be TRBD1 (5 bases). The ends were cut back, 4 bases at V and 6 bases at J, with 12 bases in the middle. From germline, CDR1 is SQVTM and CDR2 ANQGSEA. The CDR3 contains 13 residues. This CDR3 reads CSVGGSPDEKLFF. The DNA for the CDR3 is TGCAGCGTTGGGGGCAGCCCCGATGAAAAACTGTTTTTT.

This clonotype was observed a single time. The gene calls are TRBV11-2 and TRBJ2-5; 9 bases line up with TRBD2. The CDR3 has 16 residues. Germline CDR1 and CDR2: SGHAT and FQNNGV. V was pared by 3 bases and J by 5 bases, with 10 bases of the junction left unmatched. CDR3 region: CASSFSSGGGAETQYF. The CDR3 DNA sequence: TGTGCCAGCAGCTTTTCATCGGGCGGGGGGGCGGAGACCCAGTACTTC.

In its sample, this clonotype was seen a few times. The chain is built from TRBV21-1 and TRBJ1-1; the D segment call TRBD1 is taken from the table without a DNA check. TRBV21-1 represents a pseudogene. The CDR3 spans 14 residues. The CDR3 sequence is CASSTDRENTEAFF. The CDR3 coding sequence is TGTGCCAGCAGCACCGACAGGGAGAACACTGAAGCTTTCTTT.